This TCR beta chain was recorded in a study of T cells after yellow fever vaccination. One entry per CDR3 protein results from TCRdb running MiXCR on the 5' RACE reads. Here the sample spans approximately 93,000 distinct CDR3 sequences, approximately 5.5% being singletons. V was pared by 8 bases and J by 10 bases, with 15 bases of the junction left unmatched. The CDR3 contains 16 residues. This sequence was found in a man aged 18 to 29 who received the YFV17D yellow fever vaccine. J is TRBJ2-3 and V is TRBV12-3 or TRBV12-4; TRBD2 agrees at 13 bases. This specimen consisted of CD8+ T cells sorted from PBMCs, obtained 10 days after the yellow fever booster vaccination. The CDR3 sequence: CASGSGLAGPNQSQYF. Written as DNA, the CDR3 is TGTGCCAGCGGCTCGGGACTAGCGGGACCAAACCAGTCGCAGTATTTT.